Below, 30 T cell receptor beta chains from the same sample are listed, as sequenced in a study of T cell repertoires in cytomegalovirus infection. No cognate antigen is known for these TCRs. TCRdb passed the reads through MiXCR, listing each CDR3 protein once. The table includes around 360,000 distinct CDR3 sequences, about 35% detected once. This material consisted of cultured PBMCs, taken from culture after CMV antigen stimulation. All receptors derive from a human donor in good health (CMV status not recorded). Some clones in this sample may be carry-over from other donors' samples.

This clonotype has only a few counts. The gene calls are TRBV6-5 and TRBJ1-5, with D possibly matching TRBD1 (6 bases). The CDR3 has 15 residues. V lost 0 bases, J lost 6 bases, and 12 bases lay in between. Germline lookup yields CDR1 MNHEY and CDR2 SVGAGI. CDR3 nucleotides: TGTGCCAGCAGTTACTCGAAGGCAGGGGTTCAGCCCCAGCATTTT. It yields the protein CASSYSKAGVQPQHF.

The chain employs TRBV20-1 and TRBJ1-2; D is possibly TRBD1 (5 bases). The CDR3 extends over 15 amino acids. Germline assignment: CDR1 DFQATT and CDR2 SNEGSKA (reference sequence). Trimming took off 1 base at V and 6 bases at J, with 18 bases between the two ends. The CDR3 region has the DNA TGCAGTGCTAGAGGGGATTTGGGACCTTGGGATGGCTACACCTTC. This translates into CSARGDLGPWDGYTF.

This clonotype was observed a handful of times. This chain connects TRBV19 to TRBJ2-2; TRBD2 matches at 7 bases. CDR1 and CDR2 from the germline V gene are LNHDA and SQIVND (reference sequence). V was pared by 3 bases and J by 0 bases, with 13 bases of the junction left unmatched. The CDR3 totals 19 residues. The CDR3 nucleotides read TGTGCCAGTAGTATGCGGGGGTCTAACACCTTCGCGAACACCGGGGAGCTGTTTTTT. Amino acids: CASSMRGSNTFANTGELFF.

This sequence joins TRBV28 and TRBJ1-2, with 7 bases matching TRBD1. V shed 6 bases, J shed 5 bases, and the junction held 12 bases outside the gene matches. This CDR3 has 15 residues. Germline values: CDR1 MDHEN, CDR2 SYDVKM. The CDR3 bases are TGTGCCAGCAGCTGGGACCACACAGGGGAATATGGCTACACCTTC. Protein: CASSWDHTGEYGYTF.

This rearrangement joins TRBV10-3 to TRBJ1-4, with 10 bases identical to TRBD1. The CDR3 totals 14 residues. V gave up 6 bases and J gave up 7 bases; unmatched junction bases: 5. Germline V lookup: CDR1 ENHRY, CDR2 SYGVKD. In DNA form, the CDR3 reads TGTGCCATCAGAGCGGGACAGGGGAGTGAAAAACTGTTTTTT. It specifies CAIRAGQGSEKLFF.

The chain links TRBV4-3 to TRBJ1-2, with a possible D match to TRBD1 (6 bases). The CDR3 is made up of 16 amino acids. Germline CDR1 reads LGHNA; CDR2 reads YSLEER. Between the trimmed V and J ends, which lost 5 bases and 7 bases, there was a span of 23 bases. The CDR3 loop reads CASSGDQQGQMVGYTF. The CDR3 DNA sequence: TGCGCCAGCAGCGGGGACCAACAGGGACAAATGGTTGGCTACACCTTC.

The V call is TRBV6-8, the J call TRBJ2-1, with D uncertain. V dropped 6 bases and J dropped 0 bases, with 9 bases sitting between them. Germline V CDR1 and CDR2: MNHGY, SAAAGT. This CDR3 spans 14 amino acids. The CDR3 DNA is TGTGCCAGCAGGTGGATAGGCTCCTACAATGAGCAGTTCTTC. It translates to CASRWIGSYNEQFF.

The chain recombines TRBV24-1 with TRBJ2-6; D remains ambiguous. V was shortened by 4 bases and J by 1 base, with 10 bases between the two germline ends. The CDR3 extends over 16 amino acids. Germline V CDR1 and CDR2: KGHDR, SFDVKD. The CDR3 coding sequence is TGTGCCACCAGTGAGGGTTCCCTTTCTGGGGCCAACGTCCTGACTTTC. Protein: CATSEGSLSGANVLTF.

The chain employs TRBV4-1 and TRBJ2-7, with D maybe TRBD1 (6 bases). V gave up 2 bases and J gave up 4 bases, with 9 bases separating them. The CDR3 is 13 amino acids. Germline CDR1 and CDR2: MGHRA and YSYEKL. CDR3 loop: CASSQQQGYEQYV. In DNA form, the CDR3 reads TGCGCCAGCAGCCAACAACAGGGATACGAGCAGTACGTC.

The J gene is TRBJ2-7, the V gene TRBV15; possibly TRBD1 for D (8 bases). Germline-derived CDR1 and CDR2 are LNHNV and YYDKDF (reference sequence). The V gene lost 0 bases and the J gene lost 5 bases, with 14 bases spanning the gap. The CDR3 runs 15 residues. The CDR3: CATSRDRTGRDEQYF. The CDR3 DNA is TGTGCCACCAGCAGAGATAGGACAGGGAGGGACGAGCAGTACTTC.

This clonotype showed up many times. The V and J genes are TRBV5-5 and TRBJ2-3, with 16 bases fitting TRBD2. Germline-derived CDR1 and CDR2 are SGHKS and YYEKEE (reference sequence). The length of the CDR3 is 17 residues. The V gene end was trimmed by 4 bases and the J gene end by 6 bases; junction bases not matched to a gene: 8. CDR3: CASSDPGTSGRVDTQYF. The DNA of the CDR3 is TGTGCCAGCAGCGACCCCGGGACTAGCGGGAGGGTGGATACGCAGTATTTT.

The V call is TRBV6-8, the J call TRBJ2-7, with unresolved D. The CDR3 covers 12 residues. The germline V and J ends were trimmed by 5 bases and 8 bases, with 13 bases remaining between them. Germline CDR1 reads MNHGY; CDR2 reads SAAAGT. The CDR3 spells CASSDVWNKQYV. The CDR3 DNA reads TGTGCCAGCAGTGACGTCTGGAACAAGCAGTACGTC.

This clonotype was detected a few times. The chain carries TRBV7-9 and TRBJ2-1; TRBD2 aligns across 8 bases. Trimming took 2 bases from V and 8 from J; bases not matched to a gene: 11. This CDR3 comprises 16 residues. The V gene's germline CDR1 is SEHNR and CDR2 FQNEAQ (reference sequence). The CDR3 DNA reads TGTGCCAGCAGCTTAAACTCCGGGGGGGGATTGGATGAGCAGTTCTTC. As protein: CASSLNSGGGLDEQFF.

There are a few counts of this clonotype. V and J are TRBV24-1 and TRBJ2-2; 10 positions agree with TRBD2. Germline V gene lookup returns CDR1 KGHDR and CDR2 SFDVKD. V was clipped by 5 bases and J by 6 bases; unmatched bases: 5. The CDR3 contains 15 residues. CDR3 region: CATSVVAGGSGELFF. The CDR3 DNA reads TGTGCCACCAGTGTCGTAGCGGGAGGCTCCGGGGAGCTGTTTTTT.

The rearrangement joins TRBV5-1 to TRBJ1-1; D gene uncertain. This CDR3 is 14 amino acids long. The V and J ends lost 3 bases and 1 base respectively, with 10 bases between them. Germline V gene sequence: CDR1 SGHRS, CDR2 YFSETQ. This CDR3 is CASSSSLTNTEAFF. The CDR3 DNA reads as TGCGCCAGCAGCTCTTCGCTTACGAACACTGAAGCTTTCTTT. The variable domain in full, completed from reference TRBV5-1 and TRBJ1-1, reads KAGVTQTPRYLIKTRGQQVTLSCSPISGHRSVSWYQQTPGQGLQFLFEYFSETQRNKGNFPGRFSGRQFSNSRSEMNVSTLELGDSALYLCASSSSLTNTEAFFGQGTRLTVV.

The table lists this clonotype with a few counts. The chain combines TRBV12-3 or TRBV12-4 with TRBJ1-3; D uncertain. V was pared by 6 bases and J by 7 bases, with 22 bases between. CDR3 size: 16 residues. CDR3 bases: TGTGCCAGCAGGCCCCCCGAGTCAACCGGCCATAACACCATATATTTT. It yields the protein CASRPPESTGHNTIYF.

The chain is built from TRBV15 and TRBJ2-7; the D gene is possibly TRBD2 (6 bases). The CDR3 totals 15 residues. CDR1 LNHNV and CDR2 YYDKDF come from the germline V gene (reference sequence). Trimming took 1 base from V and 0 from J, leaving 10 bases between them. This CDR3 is CATSRVGGSSYEQYF. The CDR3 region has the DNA TGTGCCACCAGCAGAGTGGGGGGTAGCTCCTACGAGCAGTACTTC.

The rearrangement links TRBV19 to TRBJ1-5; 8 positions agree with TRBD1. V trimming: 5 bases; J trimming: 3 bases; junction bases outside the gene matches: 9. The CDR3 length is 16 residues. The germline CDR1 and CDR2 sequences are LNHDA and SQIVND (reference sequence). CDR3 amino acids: CASSALGTGNNQPQHF. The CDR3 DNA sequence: TGTGCCAGTAGTGCCCTCGGGACAGGTAACAATCAGCCCCAGCATTTT.

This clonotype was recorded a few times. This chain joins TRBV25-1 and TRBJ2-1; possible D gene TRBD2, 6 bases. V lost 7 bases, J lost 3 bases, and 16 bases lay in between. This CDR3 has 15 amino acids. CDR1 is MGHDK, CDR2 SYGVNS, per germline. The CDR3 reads CASTYTGTYYNEQFF. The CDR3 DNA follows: TGTGCCAGCACCTATACGGGGACTTACTACAATGAGCAGTTCTTC.

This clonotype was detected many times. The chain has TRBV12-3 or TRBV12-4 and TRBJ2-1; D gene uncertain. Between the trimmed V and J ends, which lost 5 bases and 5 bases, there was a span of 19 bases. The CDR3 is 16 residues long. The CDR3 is CASSPSTLPPHNEQFF. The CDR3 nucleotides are TGTGCCAGCAGTCCTTCGACACTCCCTCCCCACAATGAGCAGTTCTTC.

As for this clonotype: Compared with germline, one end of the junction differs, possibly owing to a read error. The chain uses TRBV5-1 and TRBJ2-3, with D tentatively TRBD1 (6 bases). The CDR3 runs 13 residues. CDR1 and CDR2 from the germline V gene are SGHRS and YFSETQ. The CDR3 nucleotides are TGCGCCAGCAGCCCCAGGGGCACATATACGCAGTATTTT. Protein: CASSPRGTYTQYF.

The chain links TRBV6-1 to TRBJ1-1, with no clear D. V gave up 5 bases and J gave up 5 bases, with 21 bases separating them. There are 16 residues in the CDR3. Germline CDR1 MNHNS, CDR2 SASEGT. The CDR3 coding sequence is TGTGCCAGCAGTTACGGAAGGACGGCGATGGTAACTGAAGCTTTCTTT. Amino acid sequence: CASSYGRTAMVTEAFF.

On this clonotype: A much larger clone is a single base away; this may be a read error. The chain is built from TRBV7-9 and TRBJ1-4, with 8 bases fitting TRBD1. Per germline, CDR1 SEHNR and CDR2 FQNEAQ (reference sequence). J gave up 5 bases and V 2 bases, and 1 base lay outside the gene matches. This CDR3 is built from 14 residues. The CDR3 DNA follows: TGTGCCAGCAGCTTAAGGACAGGGAATGAAAAACTGTTTTTT. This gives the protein CASSLRTGNEKLFF.

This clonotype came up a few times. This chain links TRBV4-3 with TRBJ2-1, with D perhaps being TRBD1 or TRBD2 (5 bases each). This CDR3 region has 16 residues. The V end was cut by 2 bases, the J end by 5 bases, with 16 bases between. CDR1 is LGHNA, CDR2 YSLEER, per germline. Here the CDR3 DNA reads TGCGCCAGCAGCCAAAACTCAGGGAGAGGAAACAATGAGCAGTTCTTC. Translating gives CASSQNSGRGNNEQFF.

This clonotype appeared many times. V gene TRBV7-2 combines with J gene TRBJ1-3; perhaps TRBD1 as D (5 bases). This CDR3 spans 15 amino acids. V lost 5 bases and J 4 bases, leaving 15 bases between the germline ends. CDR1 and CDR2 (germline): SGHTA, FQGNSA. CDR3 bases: TGTGCCAGCAGCGAAAACCCCCCAGGGGGAAACACCATATATTTT. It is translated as CASSENPPGGNTIYF. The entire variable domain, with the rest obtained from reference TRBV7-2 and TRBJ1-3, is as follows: GAGVSQSPSNKVTEKGKDVELRCDPISGHTALYWYRQSLGQGLEFLIYFQGNSAPDKSGLPSDRFSAERTGGSVSTLTIQRTQQEDSAVYLCASSENPPGGNTIYFGEGSWLTVV.

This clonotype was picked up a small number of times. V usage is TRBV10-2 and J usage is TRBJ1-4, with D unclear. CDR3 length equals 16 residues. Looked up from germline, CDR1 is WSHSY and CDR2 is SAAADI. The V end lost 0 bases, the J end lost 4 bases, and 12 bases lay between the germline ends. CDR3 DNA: TGCGCCAGCAGTGAGTCACGAGGTCAGGTTAATGAAAAACTGTTTTTT. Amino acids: CASSESRGQVNEKLFF.

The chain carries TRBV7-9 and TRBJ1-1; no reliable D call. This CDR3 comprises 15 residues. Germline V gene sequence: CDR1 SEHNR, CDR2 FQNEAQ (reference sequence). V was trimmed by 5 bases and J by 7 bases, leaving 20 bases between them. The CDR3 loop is CASSPPDGPASEAFF. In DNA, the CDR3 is TGTGCCAGCAGCCCACCGGACGGGCCGGCGAGTGAAGCTTTCTTT. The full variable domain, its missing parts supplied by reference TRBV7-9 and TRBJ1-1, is DTGVSQNPRHKITKRGQNVTFRCDPISEHNRLYWYRQTLGQGPEFLTYFQNEAQLEKSRLLSDRFSAERPKGSFSTLEIQRTEQGDSAMYLCASSPPDGPASEAFFGQGTRLTVV.

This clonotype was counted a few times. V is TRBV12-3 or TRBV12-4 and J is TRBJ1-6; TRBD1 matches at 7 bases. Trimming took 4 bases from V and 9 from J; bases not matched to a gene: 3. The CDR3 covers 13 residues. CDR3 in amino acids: CASSSGQPSPLHF. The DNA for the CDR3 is TGTGCCAGCAGTTCGGGACAGCCTTCACCCCTCCACTTT.

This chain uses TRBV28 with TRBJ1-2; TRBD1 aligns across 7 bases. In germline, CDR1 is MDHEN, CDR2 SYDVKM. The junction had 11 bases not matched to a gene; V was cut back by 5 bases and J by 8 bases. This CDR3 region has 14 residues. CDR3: CASSTGVLYGGYTF. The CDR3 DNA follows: TGTGCCAGCAGTACAGGGGTTCTCTATGGCGGCTACACCTTC.

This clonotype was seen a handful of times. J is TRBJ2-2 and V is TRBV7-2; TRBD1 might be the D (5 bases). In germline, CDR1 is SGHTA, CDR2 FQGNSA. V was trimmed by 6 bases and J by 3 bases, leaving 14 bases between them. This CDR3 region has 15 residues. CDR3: CASRTTVRDTGELFF. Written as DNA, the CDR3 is TGTGCCAGCAGGACGACAGTCAGAGACACCGGGGAGCTGTTTTTT.